This entry describes one T cell receptor (beta chain). The antigen remains undetermined. Germline-derived CDR1 and CDR2 are KGHSH and LQKENI. Trimming removed 3 bases from V and 4 bases from J; junction bases left unmatched: 4. The CDR3 totals 14 residues. Both 60 Vbeta primers and 13 Jbeta primers went into the PCR. Using immunoSEQ multiplex PCR, the repertoire was profiled, and TCRdb retains in-frame clones only, with some absent. The data contain more than 70,000 clones, roughly 80% of them singletons. The entry originates in a study of cytomegalovirus exposure and HLA in healthy donors. In the study overall: One earlier analysis, a look at roughly 180 million T cells, found some 100 million unique TCR beta sequences.

Study outcomes and limitations: Association with HLA alleles at 0.05 false discovery rate was found for roughly 17,000 TCR beta sequences in a later analysis.

The receptor was derived from a middle-aged man in good health and CMV-seronegative. The chain links TRBV18 to TRBJ2-7, with 9 bases lining up with TRBD1. Sequenced material: PBMCs. The CDR3 reads CASSPKDRGYEQYF. The CDR3 DNA follows: TGTGCCAGCTCACCCAAGGACAGGGGTTACGAGCAGTACTTC.